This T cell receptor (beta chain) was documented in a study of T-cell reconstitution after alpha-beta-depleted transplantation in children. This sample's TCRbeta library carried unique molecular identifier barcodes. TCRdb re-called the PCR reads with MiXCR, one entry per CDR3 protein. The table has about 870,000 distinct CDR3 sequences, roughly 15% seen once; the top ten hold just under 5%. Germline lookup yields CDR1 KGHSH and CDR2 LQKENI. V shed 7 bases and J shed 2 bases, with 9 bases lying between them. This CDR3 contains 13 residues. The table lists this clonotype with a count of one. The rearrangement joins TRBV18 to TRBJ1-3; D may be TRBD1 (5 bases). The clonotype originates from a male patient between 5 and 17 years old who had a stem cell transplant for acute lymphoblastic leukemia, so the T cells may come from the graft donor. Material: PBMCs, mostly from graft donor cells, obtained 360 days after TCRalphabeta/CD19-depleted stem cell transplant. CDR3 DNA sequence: TGTGCCAGCTGGCAGGGAACTGGAAACACCATATATTTT. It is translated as CASWQGTGNTIYF.